This note documents a single TCR beta chain sequence. The target antigen is unknown. This specimen belongs to a study of brain T cells in children with intractable seizures. Whole-study results and caveats: Pre- and post-surgery blood differed in depth, so pre-surgery absences may be undersampling. Viral specificity was inferred only from CDR3 similarity; HCMV serostatus was unknown.

Libraries were prepared by immunoSEQ multiplex PCR; TCRdb keeps only in-frame clonotypes and omits some of them. The data contain just under 65,000 clones, approximately 95% of them seen just once; the ten biggest clones take up approximately 0.37%. Sequencing was limited to surgery cases with top T cell transcript signatures in brain tissue. Pre-surgery treatment included at least one anti-epileptic drug. The clonotype comes from a boy in the first two years of life with focal cortical dysplasia and intractable seizures. The material was peripheral blood, obtained at surgery.

CDR3: CASSQRRALQGAGSPLHF. The CDR3 DNA reads TGTGCCAGCAGCCAGCGGCGGGCCCTACAGGGGGCTGGTTCACCCCTCCACTTT. J is TRBJ1-6 and V is TRBV14; 9 bases match TRBD1. The CDR3 is made up of 18 amino acids. J lost 9 bases, V lost 3 bases, and 15 bases had no gene match. CDR1 is SGHDN, CDR2 FVKESK, per germline.